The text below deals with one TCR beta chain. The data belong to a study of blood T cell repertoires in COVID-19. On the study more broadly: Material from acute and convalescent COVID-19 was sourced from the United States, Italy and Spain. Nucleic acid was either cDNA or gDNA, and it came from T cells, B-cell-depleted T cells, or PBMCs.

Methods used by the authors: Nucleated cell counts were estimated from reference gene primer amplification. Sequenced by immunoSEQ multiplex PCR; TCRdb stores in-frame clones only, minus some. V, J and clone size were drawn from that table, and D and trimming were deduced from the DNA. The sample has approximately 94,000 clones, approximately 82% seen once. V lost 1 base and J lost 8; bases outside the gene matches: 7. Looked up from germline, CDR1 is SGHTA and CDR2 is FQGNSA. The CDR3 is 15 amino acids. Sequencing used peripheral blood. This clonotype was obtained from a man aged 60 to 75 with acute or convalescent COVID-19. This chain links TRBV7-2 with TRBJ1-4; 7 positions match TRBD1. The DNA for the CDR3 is TGTGCCAGCAGCTTAGATGGGACAGACGGGGAAAAACTGTTTTTT. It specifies CASSLDGTDGEKLFF. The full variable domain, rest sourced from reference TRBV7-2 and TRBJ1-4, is GAGVSQSPSNKVTEKGKDVELRCDPISGHTALYWYRQSLGQGLEFLIYFQGNSAPDKSGLPSDRFSAERTGGSVSTLTIQRTQQEDSAVYLCASSLDGTDGEKLFFGSGTQLSVL.